The 29 T cell receptor beta chains below come from one sample, sequenced in a study of graft-versus-host responses after intestinal transplantation. Assay: immunoSEQ multiplex PCR; the TCRdb copy retains only in-frame clones and omits some. The sample yields 35,000 to 45,000 clones, 89% seen once. The specimen was PBMCs, collected 267 days after transplant. The receptors come from a human patient who received an intestinal transplant, so some T cells may come from the graft donor.

CDR3 coding DNA: TGTGCCAGCAGCAAAGGGACTGACCAAGAGACCCAGTACTTC. The encoded protein is CASSKGTDQETQYF. V and J are TRBV21-1 and TRBJ2-5; TRBD2 is taken as the D call from the table, unchecked against the DNA. TRBV21-1 is shown as a pseudogene. This CDR3 is 14 amino acids long.

The rearrangement joins TRBV27 to TRBJ2-5, with 12 bases lining up with TRBD2. CDR1 and CDR2 (germline): MNHEY, SMNVEV (reference sequence). CDR3 length equals 16 residues. Losses at the gene ends were 4 bases for V and 0 bases for J; bases not matched to a gene: 3. The CDR3 DNA sequence: TGTGCCAGCAGTTCGGGACTAGCGGGTTACCAAGAGACCCAGTACTTC. It encodes CASSSGLAGYQETQYF.

Here the CDR3 reads CASSPTGQQHYNEQFF. In DNA form, the CDR3 reads TGCGCCAGCAGCCCGACGGGACAGCAACACTACAATGAGCAGTTCTTC. The genes are TRBV5-1 and TRBJ2-1; 7 bases fit TRBD1. Germline V gene sequence: CDR1 SGHRS, CDR2 YFSETQ. With V trimmed by 4 bases and J by 3 bases, 10 bases remained unmatched. The CDR3 extends over 16 amino acids.

This chain connects TRBV28 to TRBJ1-6; D may be TRBD1 (6 bases). Germline lookup yields CDR1 MDHEN and CDR2 SYDVKM. Trimming shortened V by 7 bases and J by 6 bases, and 16 bases separated the two germline ends. This CDR3 contains 15 residues. The CDR3 reads CASTLTGTLNSPLHF. CDR3 DNA: TGTGCCAGCACCTTGACAGGAACCCTTAATTCACCCCTCCACTTT.

This clone was picked up one time. At one boundary the junction diverges from the germline segment, which might be a read error. The V call is TRBV11-2, the J call TRBJ1-2; D remains unclear. The germline V gene has CDR1 SGHAT and CDR2 FQNNGV. This CDR3 has 14 amino acids. The CDR3 DNA reads TGTGCCAGCAGTTTAGGACGCCGGATCTATGGCTACACCTTC. Translated, it gives CASSLGRRIYGYTF.

The chain joins TRBV6-6 to TRBJ1-3; D is undetermined. CDR1 is MNHNY and CDR2 is SVGAGI in the germline V gene (reference sequence). This CDR3 comprises 15 residues. V was trimmed by 0 bases and J by 0 bases, leaving 6 bases between them. CDR3 bases: TGTGCCAGCAGTTACTCGGGAGACTCTGGAAACACCATATATTTT. Translating it yields CASSYSGDSGNTIYF.

The chain uses TRBV11-1 and TRBJ2-7; D gene unclear. CDR3 size: 13 residues. Germline CDR1 and CDR2: SGHAT and FQDESV (reference sequence). V was clipped by 3 bases and J by 2 bases, with 8 bases between them. CDR3 protein: CASSFLATYEQYF. CDR3 bases: TGTGCCAGCAGCTTTTTGGCAACCTACGAGCAGTACTTC.

This rearrangement joins TRBV7-6 to TRBJ2-7; D is uncertain. This CDR3 spans 13 amino acids. Trimming pared 1 base from V and 3 bases from J, leaving 7 bases between. The germline V gene has CDR1 SGHVS and CDR2 FNYEAQ. The CDR3 here is CASSLGRSYEQYF. CDR3 bases: TGTGCCAGCAGCTTAGGTCGCAGCTACGAGCAGTACTTC.

The chain is built from TRBV10-3 and TRBJ2-3; D unresolved. Trimming cost V 0 bases and J 0 bases, with 1 base left between them. Per the germline V gene, CDR1 is ENHRY and CDR2 is SYGVKD. The CDR3 is 13 amino acids. CDR3 DNA: TGTGCCATCAGTGAGTCGAGCACAGATACGCAGTATTTT. The encoded protein is CAISESSTDTQYF.

The gene calls are TRBV1 and TRBJ2-1; TRBD2, the table's D call, was not compared with the DNA. TRBV1 is marked as a pseudogene. The CDR3 sequence is 16 residues long. CDR3 nucleotides: TGCACCAGCCCCACACCCCGGGGGGTATCCTACAATGAGCAGTTCTTC. Protein sequence: CTSPTPRGVSYNEQFF.

The V gene is TRBV5-1, the J gene TRBJ2-1; 10 bases agree with TRBD2. V shed 3 bases and J 8 bases; nucleotides not matched to a gene: 5. This CDR3 comprises 14 residues. Germline loops: CDR1 SGHRS, CDR2 YFSETQ. This chain's CDR3 is CASSSGTSDDEQFF. The CDR3 bases are TGCGCCAGCAGCTCCGGGACTAGCGACGATGAGCAGTTCTTC.

This clone was counted a single time. The V gene is TRBV5-4, the J gene TRBJ1-6; 7 nucleotides match TRBD1. Trimming cost V 5 bases and J 6 bases; bases outside gene matches: 5. The CDR3 has 14 amino acids. Germline CDR1 reads SGHNT; CDR2 reads YYREEE (reference sequence). CDR3 sequence (DNA): TGTGCCAGCAGGGCGGGACAGCTTAATTCACCCCTCCACTTT. It encodes CASRAGQLNSPLHF.

The CDR3 DNA reads as TGTGCCAGCAGCTCCACAATCTTTGGCTACACCTTC. Translating gives CASSSTIFGYTF. The chain has TRBV5-6 and TRBJ1-2; no clear D. The CDR3 has 12 amino acids. With 3 bases removed from V and 7 bases from J, the gap between germline ends came to 10 bases. The germline CDR1 and CDR2 sequences are SGHDT and YYEEEE.

The chain joins TRBV4-1 to TRBJ1-2, with D perhaps TRBD1 (6 bases). Trimming took 1 base from V and 3 from J, leaving 9 bases between them. The CDR3 has 14 amino acids. Germline CDR1 MGHRA, CDR2 YSYEKL. DNA for the CDR3: TGCGCCAGCAGCCAAGTGGGGGCGGACTATGGCTACACCTTC. It is translated as CASSQVGADYGYTF.

The chain carries TRBV29-1 and TRBJ2-4; D perhaps matches TRBD1 (6 bases). The CDR3 is 14 amino acids. Per the germline V gene, CDR1 is SQVTM and CDR2 is ANQGSEA. With 6 bases removed from V and 5 bases from J, the gap between germline ends came to 17 bases. The DNA of the CDR3 is TGCAGCGTCCAGAAGCCACAGGGACAAAACATTCAGTACTTC. This sequence encodes CSVQKPQGQNIQYF.

This chain uses TRBV2 with TRBJ1-1; D is possibly TRBD1 (5 bases). Trimming cost V 4 bases and J 4 bases, with 16 bases left between them. This CDR3 is built from 15 residues. Germline CDR1 SNHLY, CDR2 FYNNEI. The CDR3 spells CASSGAGGRGTEAFF. CDR3 nucleotides: TGTGCCAGCAGTGGCGCGGGAGGAAGGGGCACTGAAGCTTTCTTT.

This chain uses TRBV27 with TRBJ1-2; 7 positions match TRBD1. V dropped 11 bases and J dropped 9; count of bases not matched to a gene: 15. The CDR3 covers 13 residues. Germline V gene lookup returns CDR1 MNHEY and CDR2 SMNVEV (reference sequence). The CDR3 reads CAGGNTDRPSYTF. CDR3 DNA: TGTGCCGGGGGAAATACGGACAGGCCGAGCTACACCTTC.

V usage is TRBV19 and J usage is TRBJ1-1; 9 positions agree with TRBD1. V dropped 0 bases and J dropped 5; count of bases not matched to a gene: 7. Germline assignment: CDR1 LNHDA and CDR2 SQIVND (reference sequence). This CDR3 has 16 amino acids. For the CDR3, the DNA is TGTGCCAGTAGTATAGACCGGGGACAGGGCAGGACTGAAGCTTTCTTT. Translated, it gives CASSIDRGQGRTEAFF.

The V gene is TRBV7-2, the J gene TRBJ2-3; 11 nucleotides align to TRBD2. The CDR3 runs to 16 residues. Trimming cost V 3 bases and J 3 bases; bases outside gene matches: 5. Germline V CDR1 and CDR2: SGHTA, FQGNSA. The CDR3 region has the DNA TGTGCCAGCAGCTTGGTAGCGGGGGGGCGGACAGATACGCAGTATTTT. It translates to CASSLVAGGRTDTQYF.

This chain links TRBV7-2 with TRBJ2-1; 11 bases fit TRBD2. The CDR3 is 15 residues long. V lost 5 bases and J lost 6; bases outside the gene matches: 6. Germline lookup yields CDR1 SGHTA and CDR2 FQGNSA. Here the CDR3 reads CASSPDLAGGNEQFF. As DNA, the CDR3 is TGTGCCAGCAGCCCAGACCTAGCGGGGGGCAATGAGCAGTTCTTC.

The J gene is TRBJ1-1, the V gene TRBV7-3; 8 bases are a match to TRBD1. The CDR3 has 12 amino acids. Germline V gene sequence: CDR1 SGHTA, CDR2 FQGTGA. V shed 6 bases, J shed 7 bases, and the junction held 4 bases outside the gene matches. Here the CDR3 DNA reads TGTGCCAGCAGTCGTGGGACAGGTGAAGCTTTCTTT. Its translation: CASSRGTGEAFF.

The chain recombines TRBV9 with TRBJ2-2; a weak D match, TRBD1 (6 bases). Trimming took off 3 bases at V and 2 bases at J, with 14 bases between the two ends. The germline CDR1 and CDR2 sequences are SGDLS and YYNGEE. The CDR3 consists of 16 residues. Here the CDR3 reads CASSASGQPNTGELFF. In DNA, the CDR3 is TGTGCCAGCAGCGCGTCCGGACAGCCCAACACCGGGGAGCTGTTTTTT.

The J gene is TRBJ2-5, the V gene TRBV7-6; perhaps TRBD2 as D (6 bases). The assigned J gene may be wrong: the sequence end matches TRBJ2-7 better. Germline lookup yields CDR1 SGHVS and CDR2 FNYEAQ. CDR3 length: 14 residues. CDR3 DNA: TGTGCCAGCAGCCCCCTCGGGGGTGCATACGAGCAGTACTTC. Translated, it gives CASSPLGGAYEQYF.

This sequence joins TRBV13 and TRBJ2-3; no clear D gene. Trimming pared 1 base from V and 6 bases from J, leaving 23 bases between. The CDR3 is 18 amino acids. The V gene's germline CDR1 is PRHDT and CDR2 FYEKMQ (reference sequence). The CDR3 region has the DNA TGTGCCAGCAGCTTAGACGCTCTATCTGGGCCCGAAGCGGATACGCAGTATTTT. It specifies CASSLDALSGPEADTQYF.

The rearrangement links TRBV7-8 to TRBJ2-1; possible D gene TRBD2, 5 bases. CDR1 is SGHVS, CDR2 FQNEAQ, per germline. Trimming removed 1 base at V and 6 bases at J, with 7 bases between. The CDR3 sequence is 13 residues long. The CDR3 DNA reads TGTGCCAGCAGCTTAGGAGGGTTCAATGAGCAGTTCTTC. As protein: CASSLGGFNEQFF.

This clone was observed a single time. The rearrangement links TRBV19 to TRBJ2-7, with TRBD2 matching over 14 bases. This CDR3 is 17 amino acids long. V lost 7 bases, J lost 6 bases, and 14 bases stayed unmatched. Germline-derived CDR1 and CDR2 are LNHDA and SQIVND (reference sequence). The CDR3 here is CASTPTSGGAIPPEQYF. The CDR3 DNA sequence: TGTGCCAGTACCCCGACTAGCGGGGGGGCAATACCGCCCGAGCAGTACTTC. Full variable domain (missing parts from reference TRBV19 and TRBJ2-7): DGGITQSPKYLFRKEGQNVTLSCEQNLNHDAMYWYRQDPGQGLRLIYYSQIVNDFQKGDIAEGYSVSREKKESFPLTVTSAQKNPTAFYLCASTPTSGGAIPPEQYFGPGTRLTVT.

This chain links TRBV13 with TRBJ2-1, with 15 bases fitting TRBD2. J was trimmed by 11 bases and V by 5 bases; bases with no gene match: 4. This CDR3 region has 14 residues. The V gene's germline CDR1 is PRHDT and CDR2 FYEKMQ (reference sequence). DNA of the CDR3: TGTGCCAGCAGCCAGGGACTAGCGGGGGGTAAGCAGTTCTTC. It translates to CASSQGLAGGKQFF. The whole variable domain, filled in from reference TRBV13 and TRBJ2-1, reads AAGVIQSPRHLIKEKRETATLKCYPIPRHDTVYWYQQGPGQDPQFLISFYEKMQSDKGSIPDRFSAQQFSDYHSELNMSSLELGDSALYFCASSQGLAGGKQFFGPGTRLTVL.

This chain links TRBV6-1 with TRBJ1-2; no clear D. V was clipped by 3 bases and J by 1 base, with 15 bases between them. Germline V lookup: CDR1 MNHNS, CDR2 SASEGT. The CDR3 is made up of 16 amino acids. CDR3 nucleotide sequence: TGTGCCAGCAGTGAGCGCGTGGCAGAAGTTAACTATGGCTACACCTTC. Encoded protein: CASSERVAEVNYGYTF.

This rearrangement joins TRBV7-8 to TRBJ2-6; D is ambiguous. Trimming removed 1 base from V and 4 bases from J, with 11 bases in between. Germline CDR1 reads SGHVS; CDR2 reads FQNEAQ. The CDR3 covers 16 residues. CDR3 sequence: CASSLGTSLGANVLTF. The CDR3, as DNA: TGTGCCAGCAGCTTAGGTACATCCCTCGGGGCCAACGTCCTGACTTTC.